One sample yielded the 31 T cell receptor beta chains listed below, sequenced in a study of T cells in Graves' hyperthyroidism and ophthalmopathy. Researchers amplified the TCR beta CDR3 regions from RNA transcripts. During a first-round RT-PCR of the TCR CDR3, the HTBI primer set was used. TCRdb reprocessed the multiplex PCR reads with MiXCR, giving one entry per CDR3 protein. The data show around 450,000 distinct CDR3 sequences, 15% to 18% seen once. The specimen sequenced was blood. The receptors here all came from a woman between 18 and 30 years old with Graves' hyperthyroidism.

This clonotype was recorded a few times. This chain connects TRBV6-1 to TRBJ1-4; D possibly corresponds to TRBD1 (5 bases). V was trimmed by 8 bases and J by 6 bases, leaving 13 bases between them. The CDR3 runs to 13 residues. CDR1 is MNHNS, CDR2 SASEGT, per germline. DNA of the CDR3: TGTGCCAGCGCCCGGGACCGTGATGAAAAACTGTTTTTT. Its protein is CASARDRDEKLFF.

The CDR3 loop is CASSKTGTGGRELFF. DNA for the CDR3: TGTGCCAGCAGCAAAACCGGGACAGGGGGGAGGGAGCTGTTTTTT. The rearrangement joins TRBV7-3 to TRBJ2-2; TRBD1 matches 11 bases. The CDR3 has 15 residues. After removal of 5 bases from V and 9 bases from J, the junction contained 8 bases not matched to a gene. Germline V lookup: CDR1 SGHTA, CDR2 FQGTGA. The whole variable domain, filled in from reference TRBV7-3 and TRBJ2-2, reads GAGVSQTPSNKVTEKGKYVELRCDPISGHTALYWYRQSLGQGPEFLIYFQGTGAADDSGLPNDRFFAVRPEGSVSTLKIQRTERGDSAVYLCASSKTGTGGRELFFGEGSRLTVL.

This clonotype is a singleton in its sample. This clone may be a read error of a much larger clone one base away. The chain has TRBV20-1 and TRBJ1-2; a possible D gene is TRBD1 (6 bases). Germline CDR1 reads DFQATT; CDR2 reads SNEGSKA (reference sequence). V shed 4 bases and J shed 6 bases, with 18 bases lying between them. The CDR3 runs 14 residues. In DNA form, the CDR3 reads TGCAGTGCTACCCGGGACACCGGGCTCGATGGCTACACCTTC. Protein: CSATRDTGLDGYTF.

This clonotype was counted at least ten times. The V call is TRBV5-6, the J call TRBJ2-7, with 7 positions matching TRBD1. Germline lookup yields CDR1 SGHDT and CDR2 YYEEEE. The CDR3 sequence is 13 residues long. V was pared by 4 bases and J by 6 bases, with 7 bases of the junction left unmatched. CDR3 region: CASSLPTGTEQYF. The CDR3 region has the DNA TGTGCCAGCAGCCTCCCGACAGGGACCGAGCAGTACTTC.

Many counts were recorded for this clonotype. The chain combines TRBV4-2 with TRBJ2-7, with 10 bases matching TRBD1. Germline CDR1 LGHNA, CDR2 YNFKEQ. There are 16 residues in the CDR3. V was clipped by 3 bases and J by 1 base; unmatched bases: 6. The CDR3 nucleotides are TGTGCCAGCAGCCAGGAGGACAGGGGGGGATCCTACGAGCAGTACTTC. It is translated as CASSQEDRGGSYEQYF.

This clonotype was counted ten times or more. The rearrangement joins TRBV20-1 to TRBJ2-1; D possibly matches TRBD1 or TRBD2 (5 bases each). CDR1 and CDR2 (germline): DFQATT, SNEGSKA (reference sequence). V lost 3 bases and J lost 11, with 14 bases in between. The CDR3 runs 12 residues. The chain's CDR3 is CSASDGGPKQFF. CDR3 DNA sequence: TGCAGTGCTAGTGATGGGGGTCCAAAGCAGTTCTTC.

This clonotype was observed at least ten times. The rearrangement joins TRBV20-1 to TRBJ2-2; D gene ambiguous. V was pared by 0 bases and J by 0 bases, with 11 bases between. The germline CDR1 and CDR2 sequences are DFQATT and SNEGSKA (reference sequence). The CDR3 loop spans 16 amino acids. Written as DNA, the CDR3 is TGCAGTGCTAGAGATCTGTACGGATCGAACACCGGGGAGCTGTTTTTT. It codes for CSARDLYGSNTGELFF.

The rearrangement uses TRBV9 and TRBJ1-3, with 7 bases that match TRBD1. The V gene end was trimmed by 4 bases and the J gene end by 0 bases; junction bases not matched to a gene: 7. CDR1 SGDLS and CDR2 YYNGEE come from the germline V gene. This CDR3 comprises 16 residues. CDR3 nucleotide sequence: TGTGCCAGCAGCTTTCGGACAGGTCCCTCTGGAAACACCATATATTTT. Its protein is CASSFRTGPSGNTIYF.

This clonotype has at least ten counts. V and J are TRBV20-1 and TRBJ1-1; perhaps TRBD1 as D (6 bases). Trimming removed 4 bases from V and 0 bases from J, with 15 bases in between. This CDR3 spans 15 amino acids. Germline V gives CDR1 DFQATT, CDR2 SNEGSKA (reference sequence). The CDR3 is CSAKIPGQMNTEAFF. The CDR3 DNA follows: TGCAGTGCTAAGATCCCGGGACAAATGAACACTGAAGCTTTCTTT.

This clonotype was seen a handful of times. A much larger clone differs from this one at a single base, so this may be a read error. The rearrangement links TRBV30 to TRBJ1-4, with TRBD1 identical over 7 bases. The CDR3 is made up of 15 amino acids. Germline loops: CDR1 GTSNPN, CDR2 SVGIG (reference sequence). The CDR3 region has the DNA TGTGCCTGGAGTGTTGGGGGACAGCGGGGGGAAAAACTGCTTTTT. Translation: CAWSVGGQRGEKLLF.

This clonotype showed up many times. J is TRBJ2-2 and V is TRBV5-1; D is ambiguous. Trimming took 2 bases from V and 5 from J, leaving 10 bases between them. The CDR3 is made up of 14 amino acids. The V gene's germline CDR1 is SGHRS and CDR2 YFSETQ. CDR3 bases: TGCGCCAGCAGCTTCTCAGCACAAACCGGGGAGCTGTTTTTT. Its protein is CASSFSAQTGELFF. The complete variable domain, with remaining parts taken from reference TRBV5-1 and TRBJ2-2, reads KAGVTQTPRYLIKTRGQQVTLSCSPISGHRSVSWYQQTPGQGLQFLFEYFSETQRNKGNFPGRFSGRQFSNSRSEMNVSTLELGDSALYLCASSFSAQTGELFFGEGSRLTVL.

Many counts were recorded for this clonotype. In nucleotides, the CDR3 is TGCGCCAGCAGCTTGGAGGCAGGCACCCCCTACGAGCAGTACTTC. Translating gives CASSLEAGTPYEQYF. The chain links TRBV5-1 to TRBJ2-7; D call uncertain. V dropped 0 bases and J dropped 2 bases, with 12 bases sitting between them. The CDR3 extends over 15 amino acids. Germline V gene sequence: CDR1 SGHRS, CDR2 YFSETQ.

This clonotype came up many times. The J gene is TRBJ2-3, the V gene TRBV3-1; D may be TRBD1 (5 bases). Trimming removed 4 bases at V and 6 bases at J, with 23 bases between. Germline lookup yields CDR1 LGHDT and CDR2 YNNKEL (reference sequence). This CDR3 contains 17 residues. This CDR3 reads CASSRTQGLVSSDTQYF. In DNA, the CDR3 is TGTGCCAGCAGCCGGACACAAGGCCTCGTTTCGTCGGATACGCAGTATTTT.

Details on this clonotype: The junction differs from germline at one of its ends, possibly a read error. The chain employs TRBV12-3 or TRBV12-4 and TRBJ1-2; D unresolved. This CDR3 spans 10 amino acids. CDR3 region: CASSLDRVSF. CDR3 sequence (DNA): TGTGCCAGCAGTTTAGATAGGGTCTCCTTC.

This clonotype appeared many times. The chain combines TRBV5-1 with TRBJ2-1, with D perhaps matching TRBD2 (6 bases). The CDR3 totals 14 residues. Germline V gives CDR1 SGHRS, CDR2 YFSETQ. The V end was cut by 0 bases, the J end by 10 bases, with 14 bases between. CDR3 amino acids: CASSLVVSAGEQFF. The CDR3 DNA reads TGCGCCAGCAGCTTGGTTGTTTCCGCGGGAGAGCAGTTCTTC.

There are many counts of this clonotype. This chain uses TRBV9 with TRBJ2-3; 7 nucleotides align to TRBD2. With 3 bases clipped from V and 5 bases from J, the junction kept 6 bases outside the gene matches. This CDR3 is built from 14 residues. Germline lookup yields CDR1 SGDLS and CDR2 YYNGEE. CDR3 coding DNA: TGTGCCAGCAGCGGGCTTGGGGGGGGAGATACGCAGTATTTT. As protein: CASSGLGGGDTQYF.

Ten or more counts support this clonotype. The V gene is TRBV20-1, the J gene TRBJ2-7, with 10 bases matching TRBD1. This CDR3 spans 14 amino acids. After removal of 5 bases from V and 3 bases from J, the junction contained 7 bases not matched to a gene. Per the germline V gene, CDR1 is DFQATT and CDR2 is SNEGSKA (reference sequence). CDR3 region: CSAAGQGGFYEQYF. CDR3 bases: TGCAGTGCTGCCGGACAGGGGGGATTCTACGAGCAGTACTTC.

This clonotype was seen many times. The chain joins TRBV6-1 to TRBJ2-1; TRBD1 matches at 8 bases. Germline V gene lookup returns CDR1 MNHNS and CDR2 SASEGT. The CDR3 has 14 residues. Germline trimming cut 5 bases from V and 5 bases from J; bases unmatched to any gene: 5. CDR3 in amino acids: CASSRTGRDNEQFF. CDR3 bases: TGTGCCAGCAGTAGGACAGGGCGGGACAATGAGCAGTTCTTC.

This clonotype was observed a handful of times. This chain connects TRBV7-8 to TRBJ1-6, with D uncertain. CDR3 length: 18 residues. Trimming took off 5 bases at V and 0 bases at J, with 17 bases between the two ends. Germline-derived CDR1 and CDR2 are SGHVS and FQNEAQ. The CDR3 nucleotides are TGTGCCAGCAGCCCCGCCTACGCCGGGAGCTCCTATAATTCACCCCTCCACTTT. The encoded protein is CASSPAYAGSSYNSPLHF.

At least ten counts were recorded for this clonotype. The J gene is TRBJ2-1, the V gene TRBV11-3, with 7 bases fitting TRBD2. Germline values: CDR1 SGHNT, CDR2 YENEEA. The J segment lost 4 bases and the V segment lost 5 bases, leaving 17 bases of the junction unmatched. This CDR3 contains 18 residues. The CDR3 nucleotides are TGTGCCAGCAGCCCAACCCCTAGGTGGCTAGCGGTATACAATGAGCAGTTCTTC. Its translation: CASSPTPRWLAVYNEQFF.

This clonotype was seen a few times. The chain couples TRBV12-3 or TRBV12-4 to TRBJ2-4; D is perhaps TRBD2 (7 bases). This CDR3 is built from 16 residues. Trimming took off 4 bases at V and 7 bases at J, with 20 bases between the two ends. The CDR3, as DNA: TGTGCCAGCAGTTCACACAGTGGTGGGGGGGCCAACATTCAGTACTTC. This gives the protein CASSSHSGGGANIQYF.

This chain connects TRBV10-2 to TRBJ2-4; 7 nucleotides agree with TRBD1. CDR3 size: 15 residues. J was trimmed by 0 bases and V by 8 bases; bases with no gene match: 7. In germline, CDR1 is WSHSY, CDR2 SAAADI. The CDR3 here is CASAGTALAKNIQYF. CDR3 sequence (DNA): TGCGCCAGCGCCGGGACAGCCCTAGCCAAAAACATTCAGTACTTC.

This clonotype was seen at least ten times. The rearrangement joins TRBV18 to TRBJ2-7; TRBD1 agrees at 8 bases. Germline CDR1 reads KGHSH; CDR2 reads LQKENI. This CDR3 is 13 amino acids long. V lost 5 bases, J lost 5 bases, and 5 bases stayed unmatched. The CDR3 protein is CASSTDRAHEQYF. The DNA of the CDR3 is TGTGCCAGCTCAACGGACAGGGCGCACGAGCAGTACTTC.

The V call is TRBV29-1, the J call TRBJ2-3; tentatively, D is TRBD2 (5 bases). The CDR3 totals 13 residues. Germline V gene data show CDR1 as SQVTM and CDR2 as ANQGSEA. V gave up 6 bases and J gave up 0 bases, with 10 bases separating them. The CDR3: CSVEVTSTDTQYF. DNA of the CDR3: TGCAGCGTGGAGGTTACTAGCACAGATACGCAGTATTTT.

The chain carries TRBV6-1 and TRBJ1-1; no reliable D call. Per germline, CDR1 MNHNS and CDR2 SASEGT. The CDR3 is 14 residues long. The ends were cut back, 9 bases at V and 0 bases at J, with 14 bases in the middle. This CDR3 reads CASTTTAVNTEAFF. Here the CDR3 DNA reads TGTGCCAGTACTACGACGGCAGTGAACACTGAAGCTTTCTTT.

In its sample, this clonotype was seen many times. The V gene is TRBV5-1, the J gene TRBJ2-3, with D perhaps matching TRBD1 (5 bases). V lost 0 bases and J 4 bases, leaving 15 bases between the germline ends. The CDR3 covers 16 residues. Germline loops: CDR1 SGHRS, CDR2 YFSETQ. The CDR3 here is CASSLGQGRGADTQYF. The CDR3 region has the DNA TGCGCCAGCAGCTTGGGTCAGGGCCGCGGAGCAGATACGCAGTATTTT. The full variable domain, in which reference TRBV5-1 and TRBJ2-3 provide the parts outside the CDR3, is KAGVTQTPRYLIKTRGQQVTLSCSPISGHRSVSWYQQTPGQGLQFLFEYFSETQRNKGNFPGRFSGRQFSNSRSEMNVSTLELGDSALYLCASSLGQGRGADTQYFGPGTRLTVL.

This chain joins TRBV11-3 and TRBJ2-1, with 7 bases that match TRBD2. V gave up 2 bases and J gave up 8 bases; unmatched junction bases: 6. CDR3 length: 14 amino acids. Germline V lookup: CDR1 SGHNT, CDR2 YENEEA. The CDR3 reads CASSLSGVDDEQFF. The CDR3 nucleotides are TGTGCCAGCAGCTTAAGCGGGGTGGATGATGAGCAGTTCTTC.

This clonotype was seen at least ten times. The chain links TRBV11-3 to TRBJ2-5; TRBD2 matches at 9 bases. Germline V CDR1 and CDR2: SGHNT, YENEEA. This CDR3 comprises 15 residues. The junction had 7 bases not matched to a gene; V was cut back by 3 bases and J by 5 bases. In DNA form, the CDR3 reads TGTGCCAGCAGCTTCGGCGGGAGGGCCGGGGAGACCCAGTACTTC. Its protein is CASSFGGRAGETQYF.

This clonotype was detected a few times. V and J are TRBV6-2 or TRBV6-3 and TRBJ2-1, with TRBD2 matching over 8 bases. Germline CDR1 MNHEY, CDR2 SVGEGT. The V gene end was trimmed by 4 bases and the J gene end by 6 bases; junction bases not matched to a gene: 5. There are 14 residues in the CDR3. The CDR3 DNA sequence: TGTGCCAGCAGTTCGGGACTAGGGTTCAATGAGCAGTTCTTC. Encoded protein: CASSSGLGFNEQFF.

The V gene is TRBV7-8, the J gene TRBJ1-5; D is perhaps TRBD1 (5 bases). Germline V gives CDR1 SGHVS, CDR2 FQNEAQ. Trimming pared 5 bases from V and 5 bases from J, leaving 16 bases between. The CDR3 has 15 residues. The CDR3 DNA reads as TGTGCCAGCAGCCCGGAAGACAGTAAATATCAGCCCCAGCATTTT. This sequence encodes CASSPEDSKYQPQHF.

There are many counts of this clonotype. V usage is TRBV24-1 and J usage is TRBJ2-5; 9 bases fit TRBD1. This CDR3 contains 15 residues. Germline V gene sequence: CDR1 KGHDR, CDR2 SFDVKD. With 1 base clipped from V and 4 bases from J, the junction kept 3 bases outside the gene matches. The CDR3 DNA reads TGTGCCACCAGTGATTTCGGGACAGGGAGAGAGACCCAGTACTTC. Protein: CATSDFGTGRETQYF.